The 24 T cell receptor beta chains below all came from one sample that was sequenced in a study of human T cells and chemical hapten exposure. TCRdb recomputed calls from the RACE reads with MiXCR, one row per CDR3 protein. This table holds 190,000 or so distinct CDR3 sequences, roughly a quarter found once. The time point: patch test 3, about 24 weeks after DPC sensitization. Noted treatment: therapeutic diphenylcyclopropenone sensitization with weekly scalp DPC. The sample here was whole blood, taken in connection with sensitization to the hapten diphenylcyclopropenone (DPC). The receptors were sampled from a woman in her thirties or forties with alopecia areata. Some clones in this sample may be carry-over from other donors' samples.

This sequence joins TRBV6-5 and TRBJ2-7; 10 bases map to TRBD1. CDR3 length: 14 residues. J gave up 1 base and V 6 bases, and 3 bases lay outside the gene matches. The germline CDR1 and CDR2 sequences are MNHEY and SVGAGI. In DNA, the CDR3 is TGTGCCAGCAGGGGACAGGGGAAGTCCTACGAGCAGTACTTC. Translation: CASRGQGKSYEQYF.

In this sample, this clonotype turned up a few times. The rearrangement links TRBV29-1 to TRBJ2-3; 11 positions match TRBD2. Germline V gives CDR1 SQVTM, CDR2 ANQGSEA. The V gene end was trimmed by 2 bases and the J gene end by 4 bases; junction bases not matched to a gene: 11. The CDR3 is made up of 17 amino acids. The DNA of the CDR3 is TGCAGCGTTGAATTTACTAGCGGGAGTGTTGGGCCAGATACGCAGTATTTT. This gives the protein CSVEFTSGSVGPDTQYF.

This clonotype came up a few times. This chain links TRBV12-3 or TRBV12-4 with TRBJ2-2; 8 nucleotides match TRBD1. V shed 10 bases, J shed 6 bases, and the junction held 13 bases outside the gene matches. The CDR3 is made up of 15 amino acids. This chain's CDR3 is CATKRGAGGSGELFF. The CDR3 bases are TGTGCCACCAAAAGGGGGGCAGGGGGCTCCGGGGAGCTGTTTTTT.

The chain combines TRBV6-2 or TRBV6-3 with TRBJ2-5; 11 bases are shared with TRBD2. The V segment lost 10 bases and the J segment 4 bases; nucleotides outside the gene matches: 5. Germline CDR1 reads MNHEY; CDR2 reads SVGEGT. This CDR3 has 13 residues. The CDR3 DNA follows: TGTGCCACCAAACTAGCGGGAGTAGAGACCCAGTACTTC. Protein product: CATKLAGVETQYF.

V gene TRBV12-3 or TRBV12-4 combines with J gene TRBJ2-7; 7 bases are a match to TRBD1. The CDR3 is made up of 14 amino acids. Germline trimming cut 6 bases from V and 4 bases from J; bases unmatched to any gene: 9. The CDR3 protein is CASSRQQGLYEQYF. The CDR3 DNA reads as TGTGCCAGCAGCCGCCAACAGGGGCTGTACGAGCAGTACTTC.

This clonotype was recorded a few times. The chain uses TRBV12-3 or TRBV12-4 and TRBJ1-2; no firm D call. CDR3 length: 13 residues. Trimming pared 1 base from V and 8 bases from J, leaving 11 bases between. The CDR3 protein is CASSLVSGTGYTF. CDR3 bases: TGTGCCAGCAGTTTAGTATCGGGTACCGGCTACACCTTC.

The rearrangement uses TRBV24-1 and TRBJ2-3; D may correspond to TRBD1 or TRBD2 (6 bases each). Trimming stripped 7 bases from V and 0 bases from J, with 10 bases between. The germline CDR1 and CDR2 sequences are KGHDR and SFDVKD. The CDR3 spans 14 residues. CDR3 DNA sequence: TGTGCCACCAGCAGGGGAGGAAGCACAGATACGCAGTATTTT. Translated: CATSRGGSTDTQYF.

The chain couples TRBV20-1 to TRBJ2-7; D unresolved. V was cut by 3 bases and J by 2 bases, with 5 bases left in between. There are 11 residues in the CDR3. In germline, CDR1 is DFQATT, CDR2 SNEGSKA (reference sequence). CDR3 region: CSASSAYEQYF. DNA of the CDR3: TGCAGTGCTAGTAGTGCCTACGAGCAGTACTTC.

The rearrangement joins TRBV28 to TRBJ2-3; D might be TRBD2 (6 bases). Germline V gene sequence: CDR1 MDHEN, CDR2 SYDVKM. The CDR3 length is 17 residues. V lost 7 bases to trimming and J lost 2 bases, with 22 bases between them. Here the CDR3 DNA reads TGTGCCAGCACCACCGCCGCCCTTAGCGGCCACACAGATACGCAGTATTTT. Translation: CASTTAALSGHTDTQYF.

This clonotype turned up a few times. This chain uses TRBV19 with TRBJ1-5, with 9 bases aligning to TRBD1. V was pared by 3 bases and J by 3 bases, with 9 bases of the junction left unmatched. The V gene's germline CDR1 is LNHDA and CDR2 SQIVND (reference sequence). CDR3 length: 17 residues. The CDR3 DNA is TGTGCCAGTAGTATTCATTTCGGGACAGGGTACAATCAGCCCCAGCATTTT. It yields the protein CASSIHFGTGYNQPQHF.

This clonotype was counted at least ten times. The chain has TRBV6-6 and TRBJ1-1, with 9 bases aligning to TRBD1. The CDR3 totals 13 residues. The V segment lost 6 bases and the J segment 4 bases; nucleotides outside the gene matches: 3. Looked up from germline, CDR1 is MNHNY and CDR2 is SVGAGI (reference sequence). The CDR3 coding sequence is TGTGCCAGCAGGGACAGGGGTCCCACTGAAGCTTTCTTT. It is translated as CASRDRGPTEAFF.

The CDR3 sequence: CSAQTGTSYEQYF. The DNA for the CDR3 is TGCAGCGCCCAAACAGGGACCTCCTACGAGCAGTACTTC. J is TRBJ2-7 and V is TRBV29-1; tentatively, D is TRBD1 (6 bases). Per germline, CDR1 SQVTM and CDR2 ANQGSEA. This CDR3 is 13 amino acids long. Deletions cut 7 bases from V and 0 bases from J, with 13 bases between.

Ten or more counts support this clonotype. The rearrangement links TRBV27 to TRBJ2-3; no clear D gene. Trimming took 4 bases from V and 0 from J, leaving 8 bases between them. CDR1 is MNHEY, CDR2 SMNVEV, per germline (reference sequence). The CDR3 is 14 amino acids. The CDR3 spells CASSSTYSTDTQYF. CDR3 bases: TGTGCCAGCAGTTCGACTTATAGCACAGATACGCAGTATTTT.

This clonotype came up many times. The chain employs TRBV4-2 and TRBJ2-5, with TRBD2 matching 7 bases. Germline V gene sequence: CDR1 LGHNA, CDR2 YNFKEQ. This CDR3 is built from 15 residues. The V and J ends lost 1 base and 2 bases, in that order; junction bases with no gene match: 4. The DNA for the CDR3 is TGTGCCAGCAGCCAAGGGACTAGAGATCAAGAGACCCAGTACTTC. Residues: CASSQGTRDQETQYF.

The chain uses TRBV7-9 and TRBJ1-2; TRBD1 matches 7 bases. Trimming took 5 bases from V and 6 from J; bases not matched to a gene: 12. The CDR3 consists of 15 residues. The germline CDR1 and CDR2 sequences are SEHNR and FQNEAQ (reference sequence). This CDR3 reads CASSLPTGLMDGYTF. The CDR3 region has the DNA TGTGCCAGCAGCCTTCCGACAGGGCTAATGGATGGCTACACCTTC.

The CDR3 spells CATSDPASEGGEQYF. CDR3 nucleotide sequence: TGTGCCACCAGTGATCCCGCATCGGAGGGAGGCGAGCAGTACTTC. The rearrangement links TRBV24-1 to TRBJ2-7, with D perhaps matching TRBD2 (6 bases). Trimming removed 3 bases at V and 6 bases at J, with 17 bases between. Per the germline V gene, CDR1 is KGHDR and CDR2 is SFDVKD. This CDR3 region has 15 residues.

In its sample, this clonotype was seen a few times. The rearrangement uses TRBV5-6 and TRBJ1-5, with D hard to call. Between the trimmed V and J ends, which lost 0 bases and 3 bases, there was a span of 7 bases. Germline V gene data show CDR1 as SGHDT and CDR2 as YYEEEE. The CDR3 runs to 14 residues. The CDR3 bases are TGTGCCAGCAGCTTGGGCCATACCAATCAGCCCCAGCATTTT. Translation gives CASSLGHTNQPQHF.

This clonotype was picked up a small number of times. J is TRBJ2-3 and V is TRBV11-2; the match to TRBD1 covers 10 bases. Germline CDR1 SGHAT, CDR2 FQNNGV. The CDR3 runs to 15 residues. The V segment lost 3 bases and the J segment 3 bases; nucleotides outside the gene matches: 3. The CDR3 DNA follows: TGTGCCAGCAGCTTGGGACAGGGGCATACAGATACGCAGTATTTT. Its translation: CASSLGQGHTDTQYF.

J is TRBJ2-7 and V is TRBV6-1; 12 nucleotides align to TRBD2. Germline values: CDR1 MNHNS, CDR2 SASEGT. V lost 5 bases to trimming and J lost 7 bases; unmatched junction nucleotides: 6. The CDR3 covers 14 residues. The CDR3 nucleotides read TGTGCCAGCAGTCTAGCGGGAGGGCCTGGGGAGCAGTACTTC. Its translation: CASSLAGGPGEQYF.

The rearrangement links TRBV29-1 to TRBJ2-5, with TRBD2 identical over 13 bases. V dropped 4 bases and J dropped 5; count of bases not matched to a gene: 4. CDR1 and CDR2 from the germline V gene are SQVTM and ANQGSEA. The CDR3 spans 14 residues. The CDR3, as DNA: TGCAGCGTTGGTGGGACTAGCGGGATGGAGACCCAGTACTTC. It is translated as CSVGGTSGMETQYF.

The sample holds a few counts of this clonotype. The J gene is TRBJ2-5, the V gene TRBV6-2 or TRBV6-3, with D perhaps TRBD2 (6 bases). The CDR3 loop spans 17 amino acids. From germline, CDR1 is MNHEY and CDR2 SVGEGT. Trimming stripped 5 bases from V and 4 bases from J, with 23 bases between. This CDR3 reads CASSTPNSGPSGETQYF. Written as DNA, the CDR3 is TGTGCCAGCAGTACCCCTAATAGCGGCCCGAGCGGAGAGACCCAGTACTTC.

The DNA for the CDR3 is TGCAGTGCTCGAAGCACAGGGGGAGAGACCCAGTACTTC. Protein: CSARSTGGETQYF. The V gene is TRBV20-1, the J gene TRBJ2-5; 8 bases are shared with TRBD1. Trimming cost V 5 bases and J 4 bases; bases outside gene matches: 6. The CDR3 spans 13 residues. The germline V gene has CDR1 DFQATT and CDR2 SNEGSKA (reference sequence).

In this sample, this clonotype turned up a few times. The rearrangement uses TRBV7-9 and TRBJ1-2, with D tentatively TRBD1 (5 bases). The germline V gene has CDR1 SEHNR and CDR2 FQNEAQ (reference sequence). V was shortened by 11 bases and J by 0 bases, with 10 bases between the two germline ends. The CDR3 length is 12 residues. CDR3 nucleotides: TGTGCCGGAGCACAGGCTAACTATGGCTACACCTTC. Amino acids: CAGAQANYGYTF. Based on the CDR3 plus reference TRBV7-9 and TRBJ1-2, the full variable domain is DTGVSQNPRHKITKRGQNVTFRCDPISEHNRLYWYRQTLGQGPEFLTYFQNEAQLEKSRLLSDRFSAERPKGSFSTLEIQRTEQGDSAMYLCAGAQANYGYTFGSGTRLTVV.

V usage is TRBV7-3 and J usage is TRBJ2-2; D remains unclear. The length of the CDR3 is 13 residues. With 5 bases removed from V and 6 bases from J, the gap between germline ends came to 10 bases. The germline CDR1 and CDR2 sequences are SGHTA and FQGTGA. As DNA, the CDR3 is TGTGCCAGCAGCCCTCTACCCCCCGGGGAGCTGTTTTTT. Protein sequence: CASSPLPPGELFF.